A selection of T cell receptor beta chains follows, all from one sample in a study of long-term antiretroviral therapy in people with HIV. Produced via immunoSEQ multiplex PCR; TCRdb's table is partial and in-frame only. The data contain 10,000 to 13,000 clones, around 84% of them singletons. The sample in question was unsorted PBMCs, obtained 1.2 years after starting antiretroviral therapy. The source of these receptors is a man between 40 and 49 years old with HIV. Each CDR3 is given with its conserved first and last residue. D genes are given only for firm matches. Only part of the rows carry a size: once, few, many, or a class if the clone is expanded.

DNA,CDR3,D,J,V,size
TGTGCCAGCGGAGGTGGCAATCAGCCCCAGCATTTT,CASGGGNQPQHF,-,TRBJ1-5,TRBV28,-
TGTGCCAGCAGCTTAGTAGCCGCGGGACCCGGCTACGAGCAGTACTTC,CASSLVAAGPGYEQYF,-,TRBJ2-7,TRBV7-9,-
TGCGCCAGCAGTCAAGGACAGGGCAGCAATCAGCCCCAGCATTTT,CASSQGQGSNQPQHF,TRBD1,TRBJ1-5,TRBV23-1,-
TGTGCCACCAGCAGAGATCAGGTCGAGCAGTACTTC,CATSRDQVEQYF,-,TRBJ2-7,TRBV15,-
TGCAGCGTTGAAAACCCGGACTATGGCTACACCTTC,CSVENPDYGYTF,-,TRBJ1-2,TRBV29-1,-
TGCAGCGGGGAGGGCGGGGGAAGCTCCTACAATGAGCAGTTCTTC,CSGEGGGSSYNEQFF,TRBD2,TRBJ2-1,TRBV29-1,-
TGTGCCATCAGCTCAGGTTCTTCGGATTTAGATACGCAGTATTTT,CAISSGSSDLDTQYF,-,TRBJ2-3,TRBV10-3,-
TGTGCCAGCAGCGCGAGGGGACTTTTCACAGATACGCAGTATTTT,CASSARGLFTDTQYF,-,TRBJ2-3,TRBV9,-
TGTGCCAGCAGCTTGCTAGCGGACAGCACAGATACGCAGTATTTT,CASSLLADSTDTQYF,TRBD2,TRBJ2-3,TRBV5-6,-
TGTGCCAGCAGTCCCCGGGACGGGGAGTACGAGCAGTACTTC,CASSPRDGEYEQYF,-,TRBJ2-7,TRBV6-5,-
TGTGCCAGTAGTATCTCCGAGCATCGGGTCTACGAGCAGTACTTC,CASSISEHRVYEQYF,-,TRBJ2-7,TRBV19,-
TGTGCCTGGAGTTCATACTATCGGACAGGGGGGATTTCGGATACGCAGTATTTT,CAWSSYYRTGGISDTQYF,TRBD1,TRBJ2-3,TRBV30,-
TGTGCCAGCAGCTCAGGGACAGGTAAAACCTACGAGCAGTACTTC,CASSSGTGKTYEQYF,TRBD1,TRBJ2-7,TRBV5-4,-
TGTGCCAGCAGCTTGAGTTCGGGGGTTATTAGCTCCTACAATGAGCAGTTCTTC,CASSLSSGVISSYNEQFF,-,TRBJ2-1,TRBV7-3,-
TGTGCCAGCAGCTTGGAGGGCAGACGCACAGATACGCAGTATTTT,CASSLEGRRTDTQYF,-,TRBJ2-3,TRBV5-6,-
TGCGCCAGCAGCATACAGGGGACTAATGAAAAACTGTTTTTT,CASSIQGTNEKLFF,TRBD1,TRBJ1-4,TRBV5-1,-
TGTGCCAGCAGCCTGACAGTGAACACTGAAGCTTTCTTT,CASSLTVNTEAFF,-,TRBJ1-1,TRBV5-6,once
TGTGCCAGCAGCGTAGGAAACAGGGGTGTCGAGACTGAAGCTTTCTTT,CASSVGNRGVETEAFF,TRBD1,TRBJ1-1,TRBV9,-
TGTGCCAGCAGTGGGCCTAGCGGGGGATGGGACAATGAGCAGTTCTTC,CASSGPSGGWDNEQFF,TRBD2,TRBJ2-1,TRBV6-1,-
TGTGCCAGCAGTGGAGGGGTGTTCACCGGGGAGCTGTTTTTT,CASSGGVFTGELFF,-,TRBJ2-2,TRBV6-1,once
TGTGCCATCAGTGGGGACAGGGAGGGCGGCGAGCAGTACTTC,CAISGDREGGEQYF,TRBD1,TRBJ2-7,TRBV10-3,-
TGTGCCAGTAGTATTCCAGGGAATGGCTACACCTTC,CASSIPGNGYTF,-,TRBJ1-2,TRBV19,-
TGTGCCAGCAGCTCCTCCGACTACAATGAGCAGTTCTTC,CASSSSDYNEQFF,-,TRBJ2-1,TRBV7-2,-
TGTGCCAGCAGCCGGTGGCCCGGCCATCAGCCCCAGCATTTT,CASSRWPGHQPQHF,-,TRBJ1-5,TRBV5-6,-
TGTGCCAGTAGACCGGGACAGGGATTTCATGGCTACACCTTC,CASRPGQGFHGYTF,TRBD1,TRBJ1-2,TRBV19,-
TGCAGCGGGATTGACAGAAAAAATGAAAAACTGTTTTTT,CSGIDRKNEKLFF,-,TRBJ1-4,TRBV29-1,-
TGTGCCAGCAGTTTCAGGGGCGAGAACACTGAAGCTTTCTTT,CASSFRGENTEAFF,-,TRBJ1-1,TRBV27,-
TGCGCCAGCCCGGGGAGTGGGAGTCCCTCCGCTGCAACTAATGAAAAACTGTTTTTT,CASPGSGSPSAATNEKLFF,-,TRBJ1-4,TRBV10-1,-
TGCAGCGTGTACGGGACAATGGGTACGCAGTATTTT,CSVYGTMGTQYF,-,TRBJ2-3,TRBV29-1,-
TGTGCCAGTAGTCCCGGGACCCAGAGCTCCTATAATTCACCCCTCCACTTT,CASSPGTQSSYNSPLHF,-,TRBJ1-6,TRBV19,few
TGTGCCTGGAGTACCGCCCGTAGCAATCAGCCCCAGCATTTT,CAWSTARSNQPQHF,-,TRBJ1-5,TRBV30,-